Sequencing of this TCR beta chain was carried out in a study of blood T cell repertoires in COVID-19. About the study: Material from acute and convalescent COVID-19 was sourced from the United States, Italy and Spain. T cells, B-cell-depleted T cells, or PBMCs supplied cDNA or gDNA.

Some clones are missing from TCRdb's copy, which holds only in-frame ones; the method was immunoSEQ multiplex PCR. The repertoire holds around 120,000 clones, with nearly 90% as singletons. This clone was observed a single time. The source of this sequence is a woman aged 60 to 75 with COVID-19, enrolled during active disease. The sample was peripheral blood.

This chain's CDR3 is CAISESKRGGLYEQYF. The CDR3 bases are TGTGCCATCAGTGAGTCGAAGCGGGGGGGACTCTACGAGCAGTACTTC. V is TRBV10-3 and J is TRBJ2-7; TRBD2 aligns across 10 bases. The V and J ends lost 0 bases and 3 bases, in that order; junction bases with no gene match: 5. CDR1 ENHRY and CDR2 SYGVKD come from the germline V gene. CDR3 length equals 16 residues.